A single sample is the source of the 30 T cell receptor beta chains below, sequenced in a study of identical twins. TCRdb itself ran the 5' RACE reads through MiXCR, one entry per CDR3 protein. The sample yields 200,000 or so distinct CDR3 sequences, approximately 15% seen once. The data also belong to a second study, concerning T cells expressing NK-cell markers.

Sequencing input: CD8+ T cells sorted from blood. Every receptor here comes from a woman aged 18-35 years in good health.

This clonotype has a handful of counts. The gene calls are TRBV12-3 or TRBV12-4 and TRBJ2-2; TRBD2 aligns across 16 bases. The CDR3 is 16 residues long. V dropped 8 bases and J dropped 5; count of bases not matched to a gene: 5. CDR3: CASGGLAGGPTGELFF. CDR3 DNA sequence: TGTGCCAGCGGGGGACTAGCGGGGGGGCCGACCGGGGAGCTGTTTTTT.

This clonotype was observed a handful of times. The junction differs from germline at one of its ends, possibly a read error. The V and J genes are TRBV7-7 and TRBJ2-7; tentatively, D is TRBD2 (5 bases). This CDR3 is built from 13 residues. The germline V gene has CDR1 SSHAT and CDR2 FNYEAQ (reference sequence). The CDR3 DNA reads TGTGCTAGCAGCTTAGAAGGCGGGTACGAGCAGTACTTC. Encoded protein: CASSLEGGYEQYF. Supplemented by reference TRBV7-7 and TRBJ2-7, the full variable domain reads GAGVSQSPRYKVTKRGQDVTLRCDPISSHATLYWYQQALGQGPEFLTYFNYEAQPDKSGLPSDRFSAERPEGSISTLTIQRTEQRDSAMYRCASSLEGGYEQYFGPGTRLTVT.

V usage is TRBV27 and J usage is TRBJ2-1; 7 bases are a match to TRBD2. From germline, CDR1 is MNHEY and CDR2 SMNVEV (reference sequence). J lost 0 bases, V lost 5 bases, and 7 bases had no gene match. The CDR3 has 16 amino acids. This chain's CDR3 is CASSISAGSSYNEQFF. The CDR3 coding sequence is TGTGCCAGCAGTATTTCAGCGGGAAGCTCCTACAATGAGCAGTTCTTC.

CDR3 amino acids: CASSLIYGQGSRANTGELFF. The CDR3 bases are TGTGCCAGCAGCTTAATTTACGGACAGGGGTCTCGCGCGAACACCGGGGAGCTGTTTTTT. The rearrangement joins TRBV11-1 to TRBJ2-2, with 9 nucleotides matching TRBD1. Germline V gene data show CDR1 as SGHAT and CDR2 as FQDESV (reference sequence). V shed 2 bases and J 0 bases; nucleotides not matched to a gene: 13. The CDR3 loop spans 20 amino acids.

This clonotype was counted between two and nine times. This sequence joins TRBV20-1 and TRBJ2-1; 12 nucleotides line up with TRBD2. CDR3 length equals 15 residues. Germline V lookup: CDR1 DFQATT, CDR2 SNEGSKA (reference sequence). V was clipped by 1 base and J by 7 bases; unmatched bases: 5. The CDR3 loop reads CSARGLAGVLNEQFF. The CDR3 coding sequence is TGCAGTGCTAGAGGACTAGCGGGGGTCCTTAATGAGCAGTTCTTC.

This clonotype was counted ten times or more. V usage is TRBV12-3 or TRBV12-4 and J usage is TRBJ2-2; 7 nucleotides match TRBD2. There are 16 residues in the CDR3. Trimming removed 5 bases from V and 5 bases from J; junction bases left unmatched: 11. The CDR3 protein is CASSPGLAGGTGELFF. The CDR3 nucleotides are TGTGCCAGCAGTCCGGGCTTAGCGGGCGGTACCGGGGAGCTGTTTTTT.

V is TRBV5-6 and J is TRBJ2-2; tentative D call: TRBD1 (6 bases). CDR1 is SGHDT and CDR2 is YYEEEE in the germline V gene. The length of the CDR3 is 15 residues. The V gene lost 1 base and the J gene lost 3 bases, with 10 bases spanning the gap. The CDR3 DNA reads TGTGCCAGCAGCTTGAGGGACACATACACCGGGGAGCTGTTTTTT. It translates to CASSLRDTYTGELFF.

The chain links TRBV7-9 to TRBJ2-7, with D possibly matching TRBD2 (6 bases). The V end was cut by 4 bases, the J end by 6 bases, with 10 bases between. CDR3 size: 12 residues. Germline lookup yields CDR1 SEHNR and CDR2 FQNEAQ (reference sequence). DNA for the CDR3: TGTGCCAGCAGCTGGGGAGGCGGCGAGCAGTACTTC. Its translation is CASSWGGGEQYF.

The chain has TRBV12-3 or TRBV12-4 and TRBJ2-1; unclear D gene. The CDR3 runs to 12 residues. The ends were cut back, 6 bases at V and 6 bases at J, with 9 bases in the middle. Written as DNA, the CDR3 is TGTGCCAGCAGGTCTACGGTCAATGAGCAGTTCTTC. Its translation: CASRSTVNEQFF.

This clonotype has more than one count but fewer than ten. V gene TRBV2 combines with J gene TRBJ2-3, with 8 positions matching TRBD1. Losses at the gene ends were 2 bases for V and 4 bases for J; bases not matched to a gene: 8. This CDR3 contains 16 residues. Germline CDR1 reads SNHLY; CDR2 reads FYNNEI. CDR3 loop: CASSEKAGGRADTQYF. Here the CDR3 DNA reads TGTGCCAGCAGTGAAAAGGCAGGGGGCCGGGCAGATACGCAGTATTTT.

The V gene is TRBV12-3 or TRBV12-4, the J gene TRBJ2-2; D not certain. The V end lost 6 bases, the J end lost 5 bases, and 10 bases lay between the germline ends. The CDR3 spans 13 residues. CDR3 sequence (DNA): TGTGCCAGCAGCGGTCAGACTACCGGGGAGCTGTTTTTT. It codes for CASSGQTTGELFF.

The CDR3 region is CASSSDTRTSGTGAYEQYF. The CDR3 DNA reads TGTGCCAGCAGCTCCGACACTAGGACTAGCGGGACAGGCGCCTACGAGCAGTACTTC. The chain is built from TRBV11-2 and TRBJ2-7, with TRBD2 identical over 12 bases. The V gene end was trimmed by 4 bases and the J gene end by 2 bases; junction bases not matched to a gene: 15. This CDR3 region has 19 residues. Germline V gives CDR1 SGHAT, CDR2 FQNNGV.

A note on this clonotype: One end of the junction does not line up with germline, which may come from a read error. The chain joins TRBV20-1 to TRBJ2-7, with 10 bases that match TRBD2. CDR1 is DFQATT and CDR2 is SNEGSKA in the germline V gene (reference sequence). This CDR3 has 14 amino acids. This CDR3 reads CSAPGLAVNYELYF. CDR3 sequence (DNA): TGCAGTGCTCCCGGACTAGCGGTAAACTACGAGCTGTACTTC.

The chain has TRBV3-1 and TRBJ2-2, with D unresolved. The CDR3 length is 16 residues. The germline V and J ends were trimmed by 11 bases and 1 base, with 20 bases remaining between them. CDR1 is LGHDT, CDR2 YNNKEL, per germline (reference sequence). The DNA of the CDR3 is TGTGCCTGCTGCAAAGGGCCGCCGTTGAACACCGGGGAGCTGTTTTTT. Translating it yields CACCKGPPLNTGELFF.

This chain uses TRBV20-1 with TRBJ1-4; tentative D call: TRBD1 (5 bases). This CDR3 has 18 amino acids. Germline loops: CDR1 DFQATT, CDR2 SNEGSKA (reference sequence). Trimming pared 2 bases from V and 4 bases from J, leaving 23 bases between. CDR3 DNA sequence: TGCAGTGCTAGATGCCGTGTGGACATGGATCGGCTTAATGAAAAACTGTTTTTT. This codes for CSARCRVDMDRLNEKLFF.

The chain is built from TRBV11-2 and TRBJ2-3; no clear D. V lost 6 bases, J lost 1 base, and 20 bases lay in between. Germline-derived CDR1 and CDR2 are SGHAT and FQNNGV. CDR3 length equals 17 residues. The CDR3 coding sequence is TGTGCCAGCAGTCAATCCCGTACCGCGCCTGGCACAGATACGCAGTATTTT. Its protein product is CASSQSRTAPGTDTQYF. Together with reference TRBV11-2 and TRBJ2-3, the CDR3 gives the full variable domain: EAGVAQSPRYKIIEKRQSVAFWCNPISGHATLYWYQQILGQGPKLLIQFQNNGVVDDSQLPKDRFSAERLKGVDSTLKIQPAKLEDSAVYLCASSQSRTAPGTDTQYFGPGTRLTVL.

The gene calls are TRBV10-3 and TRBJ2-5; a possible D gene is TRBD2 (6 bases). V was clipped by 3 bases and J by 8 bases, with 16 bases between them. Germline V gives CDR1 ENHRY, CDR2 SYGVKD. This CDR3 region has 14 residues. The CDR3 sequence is CAISDRDSPPTQYF. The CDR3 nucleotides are TGTGCCATCAGTGACAGGGACTCCCCTCCCACCCAGTACTTC.

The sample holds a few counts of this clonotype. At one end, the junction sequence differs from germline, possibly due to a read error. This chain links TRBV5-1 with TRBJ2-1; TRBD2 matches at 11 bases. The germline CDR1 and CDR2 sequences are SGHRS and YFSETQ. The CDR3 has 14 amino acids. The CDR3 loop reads CASSTSGSWDEQFF. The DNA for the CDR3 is TGCGCTAGCAGTACTAGCGGGAGTTGGGATGAGCAGTTCTTC.

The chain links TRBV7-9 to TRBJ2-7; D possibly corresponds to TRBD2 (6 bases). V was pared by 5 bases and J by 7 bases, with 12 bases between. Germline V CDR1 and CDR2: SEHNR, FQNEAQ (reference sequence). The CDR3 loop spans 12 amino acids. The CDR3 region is CASSPNREEQYF. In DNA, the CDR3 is TGTGCCAGCAGCCCAAACCGGGAGGAGCAGTACTTC.

The chain's CDR3 is CASSSRGRGAYEQYF. The CDR3 DNA follows: TGTGCCAGCAGCTCCCGGGGGCGGGGGGCCTACGAGCAGTACTTC. The chain combines TRBV6-1 with TRBJ2-7, with TRBD2 identical over 8 bases. Germline-derived CDR1 and CDR2 are MNHNS and SASEGT. This CDR3 comprises 15 residues. Losses at the gene ends were 6 bases for V and 2 bases for J; bases not matched to a gene: 9.

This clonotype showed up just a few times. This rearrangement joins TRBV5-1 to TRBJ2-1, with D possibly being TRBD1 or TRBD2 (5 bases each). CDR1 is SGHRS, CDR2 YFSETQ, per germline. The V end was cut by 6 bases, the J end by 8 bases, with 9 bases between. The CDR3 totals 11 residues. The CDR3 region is CASNQGDEQFF. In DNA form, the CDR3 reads TGCGCCAGCAACCAGGGAGATGAGCAGTTCTTC.

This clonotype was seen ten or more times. CDR3 sequence: CASSFGQYNEQFF. The DNA for the CDR3 is TGTGCCAGCAGTTTCGGCCAGTACAATGAGCAGTTCTTC. This chain connects TRBV12-3 or TRBV12-4 to TRBJ2-1; no clear D. This CDR3 is 13 amino acids long. V dropped 3 bases and J dropped 4 bases, with 7 bases sitting between them.

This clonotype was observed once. The CDR3 DNA reads TGTGCCAGCAGCATTTACAGAGCGAACACCGGGGAGCTGTTTTTT. It specifies CASSIYRANTGELFF. The chain joins TRBV7-2 to TRBJ2-2, with no clear D. V was trimmed by 5 bases and J by 0 bases, leaving 10 bases between them. The germline gives CDR1 SGHTA, CDR2 FQGNSA. The CDR3 sequence is 15 residues long.

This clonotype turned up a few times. CDR3 amino acids: CSVEEQRYEQYF. The CDR3 nucleotides read TGCAGCGTTGAAGAACAGCGCTACGAGCAGTACTTC. The chain links TRBV29-1 to TRBJ2-7; D ambiguous. This CDR3 contains 12 residues. V was clipped by 0 bases and J by 3 bases, with 6 bases between them. Germline V gene sequence: CDR1 SQVTM, CDR2 ANQGSEA.

In DNA form, the CDR3 reads TGTGCCAGCAGTGCTACGGGAGGGTACACTGAAGCTTTCTTT. Translated, it gives CASSATGGYTEAFF. The rearrangement uses TRBV7-9 and TRBJ1-1; the D is unclear. V was shortened by 6 bases and J by 3 bases, with 14 bases between the two germline ends. The CDR3 sequence is 14 residues long. Germline V gene data show CDR1 as SEHNR and CDR2 as FQNEAQ (reference sequence). Combining the CDR3 with reference TRBV7-9 and TRBJ1-1 gives the whole variable domain DTGVSQNPRHKITKRGQNVTFRCDPISEHNRLYWYRQTLGQGPEFLTYFQNEAQLEKSRLLSDRFSAERPKGSFSTLEIQRTEQGDSAMYLCASSATGGYTEAFFGQGTRLTVV.

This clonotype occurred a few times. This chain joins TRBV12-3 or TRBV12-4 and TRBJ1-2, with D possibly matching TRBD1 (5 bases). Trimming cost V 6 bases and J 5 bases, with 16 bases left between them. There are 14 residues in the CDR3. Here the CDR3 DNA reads TGTGCCAGCAGCCCCGACGGGGCCCAGTATGGCTACACCTTC. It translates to CASSPDGAQYGYTF.

DNA of the CDR3: TGTGCCAGCAGGGTAGCTGGCGAGCAGTACTTC. This sequence encodes CASRVAGEQYF. V and J are TRBV5-6 and TRBJ2-7; D gene uncertain. This CDR3 has 11 amino acids. Germline values: CDR1 SGHDT, CDR2 YYEEEE. Trimming removed 5 bases at V and 6 bases at J, with 9 bases between.

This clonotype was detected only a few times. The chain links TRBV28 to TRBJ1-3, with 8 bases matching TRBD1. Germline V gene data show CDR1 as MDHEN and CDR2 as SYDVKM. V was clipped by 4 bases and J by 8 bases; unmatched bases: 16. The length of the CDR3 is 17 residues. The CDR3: CASSSPHTGGIFDTIYF. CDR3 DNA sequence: TGTGCCAGCAGTTCGCCTCATACAGGGGGGATCTTTGACACCATATATTTT.

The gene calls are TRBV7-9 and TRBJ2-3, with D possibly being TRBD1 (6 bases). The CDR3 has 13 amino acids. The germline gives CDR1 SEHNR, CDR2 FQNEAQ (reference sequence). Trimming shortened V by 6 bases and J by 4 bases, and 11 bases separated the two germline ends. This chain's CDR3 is CASRSTGPDTQYF. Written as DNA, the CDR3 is TGTGCCAGCAGGTCTACAGGGCCAGATACGCAGTATTTT.

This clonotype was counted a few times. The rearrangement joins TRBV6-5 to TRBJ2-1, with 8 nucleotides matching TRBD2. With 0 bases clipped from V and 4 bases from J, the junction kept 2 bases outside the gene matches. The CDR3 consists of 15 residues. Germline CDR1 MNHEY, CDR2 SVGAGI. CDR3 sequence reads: CASSYSAGGYNEQFF. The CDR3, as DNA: TGTGCCAGCAGTTACTCCGCGGGAGGTTACAATGAGCAGTTCTTC.